The entry below gives a single T cell receptor beta chain sequence along with its context. Its target is not known. The source of the sample is a study of vaccination effects on CD4 cells after COVID-19. CDR3 length equals 13 residues. V was clipped by 5 bases and J by 5 bases, with 12 bases between them. Germline-derived CDR1 and CDR2 are SGHTA and FQGNSA. Findings and limits, study-wide: Early timepoints after infection were absent, and convalescent patients were few in the study. Infection-derived and vaccine-derived clones contracted markedly late after vaccination.

Antigen-specific CD4+ T cells were expanded (with viral peptide pools) by the ViraFEST assay ahead of sequencing. Culture lasted 10 days before CD4+ T cell isolation. Vaccine recipients had no previous SARS-CoV-2 infection; their nucleocapsid antibodies were negative. Every well housed two million PBMC, which grew in culture alongside about 9.9 IU/ml IL-2 and 10 ug/ml peptides. A half-volume exchange with IL-2 medium occurred on days 3 and 7. TCRdb's copy holds only in-frame clones and misses some; the assay was immunoSEQ multiplex PCR. The sample holds more than 20,000 clones, roughly 74% seen once.

The material was CD4+ T cells from PBMCs cultured with SARS-CoV-2 spike peptides, obtained before COVID-19 vaccination. This receptor was taken from a human donor who received a COVID-19 vaccine. The genes are TRBV7-2 and TRBJ1-2; D is undetermined. The CDR3 sequence: CASSPTSPYGYTF. The CDR3 coding sequence is TGTGCCAGCAGCCCGACGTCCCCTTATGGCTACACCTTC.